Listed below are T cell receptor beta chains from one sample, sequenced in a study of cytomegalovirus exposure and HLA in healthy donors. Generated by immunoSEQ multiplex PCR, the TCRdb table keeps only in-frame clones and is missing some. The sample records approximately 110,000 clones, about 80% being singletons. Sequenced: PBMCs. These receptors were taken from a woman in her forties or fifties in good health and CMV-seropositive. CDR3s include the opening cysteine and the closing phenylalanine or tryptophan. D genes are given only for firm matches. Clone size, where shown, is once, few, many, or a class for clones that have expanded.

TGTGCCAGCAGCTTCCCAGGGGAAGAGACCCAGTACTTC,CASSFPGEETQYF,TRBV5-4,TRBJ2-5,-,once
TGTGCCAGCAGCCCCGGGACTGAAGGGCGGGAGACCCAGTACTTC,CASSPGTEGRETQYF,TRBV11-3,TRBJ2-5,-,-
TGTGCCAGCAGCTTATTGGTGGGGAGGAACACTGAAGCTTTCTTT,CASSLLVGRNTEAFF,TRBV7-9,TRBJ1-1,-,-
TGTGCCAGTAGTATTCGGGGGTCTACGCAGTATTTT,CASSIRGSTQYF,TRBV19,TRBJ2-3,-,-
TGTGCCAGCAGTTACTCGATTGGGACAGGGGCCCACGAGCAGTACTTC,CASSYSIGTGAHEQYF,TRBV6-6,TRBJ2-7,TRBD1,-
TGTGCCAGCAGTTTACAGAGAACCACCTACGAGCAGTACTTC,CASSLQRTTYEQYF,TRBV5-5,TRBJ2-7,-,few
TGTGCCAGCAGTTTACCAGGGGGCAATCAGCCCCAGCATTTT,CASSLPGGNQPQHF,TRBV6-5,TRBJ1-5,-,once
TGTGCCAGCAGCCTGGGACTAGCGGGAGCCTACAATGAGCAGTTCTTC,CASSLGLAGAYNEQFF,TRBV5-4,TRBJ2-1,TRBD2,few
TGCGCCAGCAGCCAACAATTTCAGGGCATGGCGCCGTCTGGCGAGCAGTACTTC,CASSQQFQGMAPSGEQYF,TRBV4-1,TRBJ2-7,-,-
TGTGCCAGTAGTATAGCGCCGGACAGGGCTTATAGCAATCAGCCCCAGCATTTT,CASSIAPDRAYSNQPQHF,TRBV19,TRBJ1-5,TRBD1,-
TGCGCCAGCAGCTTGGTGGGAGGATCAGAGACCCAGTACTTC,CASSLVGGSETQYF,TRBV5-1,TRBJ2-5,-,-
TGTGCCAGCAGCGTAGGTAACGCGGGAGGGCCAGTGAATGAGCAGTTCTTC,CASSVGNAGGPVNEQFF,TRBV9,TRBJ2-1,TRBD2,-
TGTGCCACCAGCTCTCCGGGACAGGGGCCCGGGGCCAACGTCCTGACTTTC,CATSSPGQGPGANVLTF,TRBV15,TRBJ2-6,TRBD1,-
TGTGCCAGCAGTTACAGACGACTAGCGGGAGATACGCAGTATTTT,CASSYRRLAGDTQYF,TRBV6-5,TRBJ2-3,TRBD2,-
TGCAGCGTTTGCGACAGGGGGACCGGGGAGCTGTTTTTT,CSVCDRGTGELFF,TRBV29-1,TRBJ2-2,TRBD1,few
TGTGCCAGCAGTGGCACTCTTGGCGGGGAGCTGTTTTTT,CASSGTLGGELFF,TRBV25-1,TRBJ2-2,-,-
TGTGCCAGCAAGGAACAGGGAGTCGCCGGGGAGCTGTTTTTT,CASKEQGVAGELFF,TRBV2,TRBJ2-2,-,-
TGTGCCAGCAGCTCGACAGGGGTCCCTACCACAGATACGCAGTATTTT,CASSSTGVPTTDTQYF,TRBV11-2,TRBJ2-3,TRBD1,-
TGTGCCAGCTCACCACGCGGAACAGATACGCAGTATTTT,CASSPRGTDTQYF,TRBV18,TRBJ2-3,-,-
TGTGCCAGCAGCAAACTAGGGACAGGGGCATTCGAGCAGTACTTC,CASSKLGTGAFEQYF,TRBV6-1,TRBJ2-7,TRBD1,-
TGTGCCAGCAGCTTGGACAGGGTAAATTCACCCCTCCACTTT,CASSLDRVNSPLHF,TRBV5-4,TRBJ1-6,-,-
TGTGCCAGCAGTCGACAGGGTGGGGAGACCCAGTACTTC,CASSRQGGETQYF,TRBV6-1,TRBJ2-5,TRBD1,-
TGTGCCAGCAGCCCCGGGACAGCGAACACCGGGGAGCTGTTTTTT,CASSPGTANTGELFF,TRBV7-3,TRBJ2-2,TRBD1,-
TGTGCCAGCAGCGTAGGAACTAGCGGAATCTACGAGCAGTACTTC,CASSVGTSGIYEQYF,TRBV9,TRBJ2-7,TRBD2,-
TGTGCCAGCAGAAGAGACGCGGGGGGTTACAATGAGCAGTTCTTC,CASRRDAGGYNEQFF,TRBV5-4,TRBJ2-1,TRBD2,-
TGTGCCAGCAGTCCTAGACCGGACAGGGGGGGAGAGACCCAGTACTTC,CASSPRPDRGGETQYF,TRBV27,TRBJ2-5,TRBD1,-
TGTGCCAGCAGCAGCGGCCCGTCCCACACTGAAGCTTTCTTT,CASSSGPSHTEAFF,TRBV7-2,TRBJ1-1,-,-
TGTGCCTCCCAGGGTAAAAACAGTCAGTACTTC,CASQGKNSQYF,TRBV28,TRBJ2-4,-,-
TGTGCCAGCTCCCCGGACAGGGAGGTCGGCTACACCTTC,CASSPDREVGYTF,TRBV18,TRBJ1-2,TRBD1,-
TGTGCCAGTAGTAGAACGACAGGGGGAGTCTATGGCTACACCTTC,CASSRTTGGVYGYTF,TRBV19,TRBJ1-2,TRBD1,-
TGTGCCAGCAGCGCGACAGAGTACGAGCAGTACTTC,CASSATEYEQYF,TRBV6-5,TRBJ2-7,-,few
TGTGCCAGCAGTTTTTTGCGGGAGCGGTACGAGCAGTACTTC,CASSFLRERYEQYF,TRBV2,TRBJ2-7,TRBD2,-
TGTGCCAGCAGCGTAACCCAGAAGTGCCAGTTCTTC,CASSVTQKCQFF,TRBV9,TRBJ2-1,-,-
TGTGCCAGCAGCGTCCTCGGGGGCACAGATACGCAGTATTTT,CASSVLGGTDTQYF,TRBV7-3,TRBJ2-3,-,-
TGTGCCAGTAGTATAGGAGCGGGAGTTCTGTATTTT,CASSIGAGVLYF,TRBV19,TRBJ2-3,TRBD2,once
TGTGCTAGTGGTTCCCCCCTAGAGGGAGCCCGCACAGATACGCAGTATTTT,CASGSPLEGARTDTQYF,TRBV12-5,TRBJ2-3,-,-
TGTGCCAGCAGCCAAGCTCCCGGGACTAGCGGGGGGGGGACCTCGGGTGAGCAGTTCTTC,CASSQAPGTSGGGTSGEQFF,TRBV4-2,TRBJ2-1,TRBD2,-
TGTGCCAGTAGTATCGGGACAGGGTCCTACGAGCAGTACTTC,CASSIGTGSYEQYF,TRBV19,TRBJ2-7,TRBD1,once
TGTGCCAGCAGCTTAGAAGGGACAGTCTCCTACGAGCAGTACTTC,CASSLEGTVSYEQYF,TRBV7-2,TRBJ2-7,TRBD1,-
TGTGCCAGCGCACGGGGGGTGGTGGAGACCCAGTACTTC,CASARGVVETQYF,TRBV9,TRBJ2-5,TRBD2,-
TGTGCCAGCAGCCCCAGGATCGGGGAGATACACAATGAGCAGTTCTTC,CASSPRIGEIHNEQFF,TRBV27,TRBJ2-1,-,-
TGTGCCAGCAGAGAGGGGGAGATGAACACTGAAGCTTTCTTT,CASREGEMNTEAFF,TRBV6-1,TRBJ1-1,-,-
TGTGCCAGCAGTGAACTGACAGGGGGCCAGAACGAGCAGTACTTC,CASSELTGGQNEQYF,TRBV6-1,TRBJ2-7,TRBD1,-
TGTGCCATCAGTCAGAACTACGAGCAGTACTTC,CAISQNYEQYF,TRBV10-3,TRBJ2-7,-,once
TGTGCCACTCACGGCGGTACTAGCACAGATACGCAGTATTTT,CATHGGTSTDTQYF,TRBV7-2,TRBJ2-3,-,once
TGTGCCAGTAGTATTGGCCAGAGGAGGTCACCCCTCCACTTT,CASSIGQRRSPLHF,TRBV19,TRBJ1-6,-,-
TGTGCCAGCAGCCCTTGGGGGGAGGGCCCTGAGACCCAGTACTTC,CASSPWGEGPETQYF,TRBV5-4,TRBJ2-5,TRBD2,-
TGTGCCAGCAGCGCCAGACAGGGGCGCACCAACACCATATATTTT,CASSARQGRTNTIYF,TRBV9,TRBJ1-3,TRBD1,once
TGTGCCAGCAGCCCACGGACGGGCCGGGGATCCTACGAGCAGTACTTC,CASSPRTGRGSYEQYF,TRBV7-8,TRBJ2-7,-,-
TGTGCCAGCTCACCGGGGACAGGCCAGGATGGCTACACCTTC,CASSPGTGQDGYTF,TRBV18,TRBJ1-2,TRBD1,-
TGCGCCAGCAGCTTATCCTACCTGGGACAGGGCTACGAGCAGTACTTC,CASSLSYLGQGYEQYF,TRBV5-1,TRBJ2-7,TRBD1,-
TGTGCCAGCAGTTATACAAGCGAAGCAACCCAGTACTTC,CASSYTSEATQYF,TRBV27,TRBJ2-5,-,-
TGTGCCAGTAATGACAGGGGGGCGAACACCGGGGAGCTGTTTTTT,CASNDRGANTGELFF,TRBV19,TRBJ2-2,TRBD1,-